A single sample is the source of the 22 T cell receptor beta chains below, sequenced in a study of early stage breast cancer tumors (TCRdb year 2017). Libraries were prepared through the immunoSEQ multiplex PCR assay. TCRdb obtained this table from immuneACCESS and retained in-frame rearrangements with V and J assigned. These tables miss some clones; where compared with another copy, unresolved V genes account for less than half of the shortfall, and the remainder is unexplained. The sample table records roughly 57,000 clones; about 89% of these occur just once. The ten biggest clones cover 4.5% to 5% of the sample. The material sequenced was blood. Source of these receptors: a person aged 70 to 85 with breast cancer.

The rearrangement joins TRBV4-2 to TRBJ2-1; 7 positions agree with TRBD2. CDR1 LGHNA and CDR2 YNFKEQ come from the germline V gene. The CDR3 runs 16 residues. Trimming cost V 0 bases and J 1 base; bases outside gene matches: 3. As DNA, the CDR3 is TGTGCCAGCAGCCAAGATTGGGAGGGATCCTACAATGAGCAGTTCTTC. Translation gives CASSQDWEGSYNEQFF.

This clone is a singleton in its sample. This chain uses TRBV30 with TRBJ1-2; no definite D call. Germline V lookup: CDR1 GTSNPN, CDR2 SVGIG (reference sequence). The CDR3 extends over 14 amino acids. V was cut by 5 bases and J by 4 bases, with 17 bases left in between. CDR3 sequence (DNA): TGTGCCTGGGGCCCGCGGGATGCGGTCTATGGCTACACCTTC. Translation: CAWGPRDAVYGYTF.

V is TRBV7-9 and J is TRBJ2-3, with D perhaps TRBD2 (6 bases). The CDR3 totals 14 residues. V was cut by 5 bases and J by 6 bases, with 15 bases left in between. Germline V gives CDR1 SEHNR, CDR2 FQNEAQ (reference sequence). The CDR3 sequence: CASSGGTAGDTQYF. The CDR3 bases are TGTGCCAGCAGCGGAGGGACCGCAGGCGATACGCAGTATTTT.

There are a few counts of this clone. This chain connects TRBV20-1 to TRBJ2-5; D gene uncertain. The CDR3 loop spans 10 amino acids. In germline, CDR1 is DFQATT, CDR2 SNEGSKA (reference sequence). V lost 7 bases and J lost 3, with 6 bases in between. The CDR3 DNA reads TGCAGTGGTGAGAAAGAGACCCAGTACTTC. Translating gives CSGEKETQYF.

The chain carries TRBV30 and TRBJ1-1; 10 bases are a match to TRBD1. Trimming removed 1 base from V and 8 bases from J; junction bases left unmatched: 13. Looked up from germline, CDR1 is GTSNPN and CDR2 is SVGIG (reference sequence). The CDR3 has 16 residues. The CDR3: CAWSGGQGSFMGEAFF. In DNA, the CDR3 is TGTGCCTGGAGTGGGGGACAGGGGAGTTTTATGGGGGAAGCTTTCTTT. Looking up the rest from reference TRBV30 and TRBJ1-1 gives the full variable domain: SQTIHQWPATLVQPVGSPLSLECTVEGTSNPNLYWYRQAAGRGLQLLFYSVGIGQISSEVPQNLSASRPQDRQFILSSKKLLLSDSGFYLCAWSGGQGSFMGEAFFGQGTRLTVV.

In its sample, this clone was seen once. This sequence joins TRBV10-3 and TRBJ1-1; D unresolved. The CDR3 is made up of 13 amino acids. Germline V CDR1 and CDR2: ENHRY, SYGVKD. Trimming removed 4 bases at V and 4 bases at J, with 10 bases between. CDR3: CAISARVLTEAFF. The DNA of the CDR3 is TGTGCCATCAGTGCCCGGGTACTCACTGAAGCTTTCTTT.

V usage is TRBV2 and J usage is TRBJ1-1; 7 bases agree with TRBD1. Germline V lookup: CDR1 SNHLY, CDR2 FYNNEI. This CDR3 has 14 amino acids. The junction had 5 bases not matched to a gene; V was cut back by 6 bases and J by 1 base. CDR3 bases: TGTGCCAGCAGCGAAAGGACAGGGAACACTGAAGCTTTCTTT. It specifies CASSERTGNTEAFF.

The chain links TRBV7-3 to TRBJ2-1; 13 bases match TRBD2. Germline V gene sequence: CDR1 SGHTA, CDR2 FQGTGA. V dropped 4 bases and J dropped 6; count of bases not matched to a gene: 9. The length of the CDR3 is 17 residues. CDR3 residues: CASSSITGTSGINEQFF. The DNA of the CDR3 is TGTGCCAGCAGCTCTATTACCGGGACTAGCGGGATCAATGAGCAGTTCTTC.

The chain is built from TRBV15 and TRBJ1-4; D is perhaps TRBD1 (5 bases). Germline assignment: CDR1 LNHNV and CDR2 YYDKDF (reference sequence). V dropped 2 bases and J dropped 5 bases, with 15 bases sitting between them. The CDR3 extends over 16 amino acids. CDR3 nucleotides: TGTGCCACCAGCAGAAGGGGAAACGGCCCAAATGAAAAACTGTTTTTT. Translated: CATSRRGNGPNEKLFF. The variable domain in full, with the rest retrieved from reference TRBV15 and TRBJ1-4, is DAMVIQNPRYQVTQFGKPVTLSCSQTLNHNVMYWYQQKSSQAPKLLFHYYDKDFNNEADTPDNFQSRRPNTSFCFLDIRSPGLGDTAMYLCATSRRGNGPNEKLFFGSGTQLSVL.

The chain couples TRBV5-6 to TRBJ2-5, with 7 bases aligning to TRBD1. The CDR3 is made up of 14 amino acids. Per the germline V gene, CDR1 is SGHDT and CDR2 is YYEEEE. J was trimmed by 5 bases and V by 0 bases; bases with no gene match: 4. CDR3 in DNA: TGTGCCAGCAGCTTGGGACAGGGTTACGAGACCCAGTACTTC. This encodes CASSLGQGYETQYF.

The rearrangement joins TRBV6-6 to TRBJ1-2; weak D call: TRBD1 (6 bases). The germline V gene has CDR1 MNHNY and CDR2 SVGAGI (reference sequence). The CDR3 totals 14 residues. The ends were cut back, 5 bases at V and 6 bases at J, with 16 bases in the middle. In DNA form, the CDR3 reads TGTGCCAGCAGTACTCACAGGGCAGGGGATGGCTACACCTTC. Protein sequence: CASSTHRAGDGYTF.

This sequence joins TRBV5-8 and TRBJ1-3, with no clear D. Per the germline V gene, CDR1 is SGHTS and CDR2 is YDEGEE. Trimming removed 4 bases at V and 0 bases at J, with 14 bases between. The CDR3 runs 16 residues. The CDR3 loop is CASSLASAFSGNTIYF. The CDR3 DNA follows: TGTGCCAGCAGCCTAGCCAGTGCCTTCTCTGGAAACACCATATATTTT.

The genes are TRBV6-5 and TRBJ1-5, with D maybe TRBD1 (5 bases). From germline, CDR1 is MNHEY and CDR2 SVGAGI. Trimming removed 2 bases at V and 6 bases at J, with 14 bases between. The length of the CDR3 is 15 residues. The CDR3 DNA reads as TGTGCCAGCAGTTACCCGCTTTGGGGGGTTCAGCCCCAGCATTTT. Amino acid sequence: CASSYPLWGVQPQHF.

This clone was seen a handful of times. The J gene is TRBJ1-2, the V gene TRBV6-5; D unclear. This CDR3 contains 14 residues. V was clipped by 5 bases and J by 4 bases, with 14 bases between them. CDR1 and CDR2 (germline): MNHEY, SVGAGI. This CDR3 is CASSLGGSSYGYTF. As DNA, the CDR3 is TGTGCCAGCAGTCTGGGTGGTAGCAGCTATGGCTACACCTTC.

The genes are TRBV11-3 and TRBJ1-2; D unclear. V lost 6 bases and J lost 0, with 5 bases in between. The CDR3 is made up of 12 amino acids. The germline gives CDR1 SGHNT, CDR2 YENEEA. The CDR3 coding sequence is TGTGCCAGCAGTAGAGCTAACTATGGCTACACCTTC. This translates into CASSRANYGYTF.

V gene TRBV5-1 combines with J gene TRBJ1-2, with 7 bases lining up with TRBD1. In germline, CDR1 is SGHRS, CDR2 YFSETQ. V trimming: 4 bases; J trimming: 4 bases; junction bases outside the gene matches: 7. The CDR3 runs 14 residues. CDR3 in amino acids: CASSPPGQSYGYTF. The CDR3 region has the DNA TGCGCCAGCAGCCCTCCGGGACAGAGCTATGGCTACACCTTC.

The chain employs TRBV9 and TRBJ1-2; tentatively, D is TRBD1 (6 bases). The V gene's germline CDR1 is SGDLS and CDR2 YYNGEE. The CDR3 runs to 14 residues. Trimming left V 0 bases short and J 8 bases short, with 14 bases between. Written as DNA, the CDR3 is TGTGCCAGCAGCGTAGCTGGGGACCAGGGGGGCTACACCTTC. Translation gives CASSVAGDQGGYTF. Full variable domain (outside the CDR3, taken from reference TRBV9 and TRBJ1-2): DSGVTQTPKHLITATGQRVTLRCSPRSGDLSVYWYQQSLDQGLQFLIQYYNGEERAKGNILERFSAQQFPDLHSELNLSSLELGDSALYFCASSVAGDQGGYTFGSGTRLTVV.

The chain couples TRBV5-6 to TRBJ1-6; D not resolved. The germline gives CDR1 SGHDT, CDR2 YYEEEE. V gave up 3 bases and J gave up 9 bases, with 19 bases separating them. This CDR3 is 16 amino acids long. The CDR3 coding sequence is TGTGCCAGCAGCTCTGGAAGGTGGCCACAGTTTTCACCCCTCCACTTT. Translated, it gives CASSSGRWPQFSPLHF.

The rearrangement uses TRBV29-1 and TRBJ2-1; unclear D gene. With 4 bases removed from V and 3 bases from J, the gap between germline ends came to 7 bases. CDR1 and CDR2 (germline): SQVTM, ANQGSEA. The CDR3 length is 12 residues. The CDR3 bases are TGCAGCGTTGGAGCTAGCTACAATGAGCAGTTCTTC. Protein product: CSVGASYNEQFF.

The chain combines TRBV18 with TRBJ1-5, with D tentatively TRBD1 (6 bases). CDR3 size: 15 residues. The germline gives CDR1 KGHSH, CDR2 LQKENI. Trimming removed 3 bases at V and 4 bases at J, with 13 bases between. The CDR3 sequence is CASSPAAGVNQPQHF. CDR3 DNA sequence: TGTGCCAGCTCACCCGCGGCAGGGGTGAATCAGCCCCAGCATTTT.

This chain joins TRBV5-1 and TRBJ2-7; no clear D gene. The germline gives CDR1 SGHRS, CDR2 YFSETQ. The V and J ends lost 1 base and 2 bases respectively, with 13 bases between them. The CDR3 length is 15 residues. The chain's CDR3 is CASSLFRELTYEQYF. In DNA form, the CDR3 reads TGCGCCAGCAGCTTGTTTCGCGAACTAACCTACGAGCAGTACTTC.

The chain links TRBV11-2 to TRBJ1-1, with D tentatively TRBD1 (5 bases). The CDR3 consists of 15 residues. Trimming shortened V by 8 bases and J by 8 bases, and 24 bases separated the two germline ends. Per germline, CDR1 SGHAT and CDR2 FQNNGV. The CDR3 reads CASEDRVTIEAEAFF. The DNA for the CDR3 is TGTGCCAGCGAAGACAGAGTCACTATAGAAGCCGAAGCTTTCTTT.